This T cell receptor beta chain was captured in a study of blood T cell repertoires in COVID-19. The CDR3 extends over 12 amino acids. V gave up 5 bases and J gave up 4 bases; unmatched junction bases: 4. CDR1 and CDR2 (germline): GTSNPN, SVGIG (reference sequence). Assay used: immunoSEQ multiplex PCR; TCRdb lists only in-frame clones, some missing. In the table there are roughly 20,000 clones, more than 65% of which are singletons. This chain links TRBV30 with TRBJ1-2; 7 nucleotides align to TRBD1. Specimen: peripheral blood. The source of this sequence is a man at least 80 years old with acute or convalescent COVID-19. The CDR3 here is CAWGQVSYGYTF. The CDR3 DNA follows: TGTGCCTGGGGACAGGTCTCCTATGGCTACACCTTC. The full variable domain, completed using reference TRBV30 and TRBJ1-2, is SQTIHQWPATLVQPVGSPLSLECTVEGTSNPNLYWYRQAAGRGLQLLFYSVGIGQISSEVPQNLSASRPQDRQFILSSKKLLLSDSGFYLCAWGQVSYGYTFGSGTRLTVV.